The 13 T cell receptor beta chains below come from one sample, sequenced in a study of blood T cell repertoires in COVID-19. Using immunoSEQ multiplex PCR, the repertoire was profiled, and TCRdb retains in-frame clones only, with some absent. The sample records approximately 310,000 clones, approximately 83% being singletons. The sequencing input was PBMCs or T cells enriched from blood (not recorded which). The receptors here all came from a man in his thirties or forties who had recovered from COVID-19.

The chain couples TRBV18 to TRBJ2-3; weak D call: TRBD2 (5 bases). V lost 0 bases, J lost 2 bases, and 12 bases lay in between. Germline V gene lookup returns CDR1 KGHSH and CDR2 LQKENI. The CDR3 spans 16 residues. CDR3 in DNA: TGTGCCAGCTCACCACCGTTCGGGGTTTCCACAGATACGCAGTATTTT. It yields the protein CASSPPFGVSTDTQYF.

The chain carries TRBV19 and TRBJ1-2; the match to TRBD1 covers 7 bases. This CDR3 has 13 residues. The V segment lost 6 bases and the J segment 0 bases; nucleotides outside the gene matches: 1. Germline CDR1 and CDR2: LNHDA and SQIVND (reference sequence). The CDR3 DNA follows: TGTGCCAGTAGGGGGACAGCTAACTATGGCTACACCTTC. Translating it yields CASRGTANYGYTF.

As concerns this clone: The same CDR3 arises from other DNA sequences in this sample as well. The chain employs TRBV9 and TRBJ2-1, with 7 bases fitting TRBD2. CDR3 length: 15 amino acids. CDR1 and CDR2 from the germline V gene are SGDLS and YYNGEE. J lost 3 bases, V lost 0 bases, and 3 bases had no gene match. The CDR3 sequence is CASSVVASGYNEQFF. CDR3 sequence (DNA): TGTGCCAGCAGCGTAGTAGCTAGCGGCTACAATGAGCAGTTCTTC.

CDR3 protein: CASSLGGAPSGTFF. In DNA, the CDR3 is TGTGCCAGCAGCTTAGGGGGGGCCCCCTCGGGAACTTTCTTT. V and J are TRBV13 and TRBJ1-1; the D gene is possibly TRBD1 (6 bases). The CDR3 runs 14 residues. The V gene's germline CDR1 is PRHDT and CDR2 FYEKMQ (reference sequence). Trimming pared 0 bases from V and 12 bases from J, leaving 17 bases between. Full variable domain (rest looked up from reference TRBV13 and TRBJ1-1): AAGVIQSPRHLIKEKRETATLKCYPIPRHDTVYWYQQGPGQDPQFLISFYEKMQSDKGSIPDRFSAQQFSDYHSELNMSSLELGDSALYFCASSLGGAPSGTFFGQGTRLTVV.

The chain links TRBV3-1 (or the pseudogene TRBV3-2) to TRBJ2-5; possibly TRBD2 for D (7 bases). The CDR3 consists of 15 residues. CDR1 and CDR2 (germline): LGHDT, YNNKEL (reference sequence). Between the trimmed V and J ends, which lost 6 bases and 0 bases, there was a span of 14 bases. The CDR3 DNA reads TGTGCCAGCAGGAGGGCGGGGGCCAACCAAGAGACCCAGTACTTC. Translated: CASRRAGANQETQYF.

The CDR3 protein is CASSLFTGEDEQYF. CDR3 in DNA: TGTGCCAGCAGCTTATTTACAGGGGAGGACGAGCAGTACTTC. The chain employs TRBV7-9 and TRBJ2-7; TRBD1 might be the D (7 bases). Germline V gene lookup returns CDR1 SEHNR and CDR2 FQNEAQ (reference sequence). V was shortened by 2 bases and J by 5 bases, with 13 bases between the two germline ends. The CDR3 consists of 14 residues.

V usage is TRBV5-4 and J usage is TRBJ1-2, with TRBD1 as a possible D gene (6 bases). V was pared by 1 base and J by 1 base, with 8 bases between. The CDR3 contains 14 residues. The germline gives CDR1 SGHNT, CDR2 YYREEE (reference sequence). The CDR3: CASSLTGINYGYTF. The CDR3 bases are TGTGCCAGCAGCTTGACAGGGATTAACTATGGCTACACCTTC.

The chain couples TRBV29-1 to TRBJ1-2; no clear D gene. The germline CDR1 and CDR2 sequences are SQVTM and ANQGSEA. With 4 bases removed from V and 4 bases from J, the gap between germline ends came to 13 bases. This CDR3 has 13 residues. This CDR3 is CSVVTEGSYGYTF. DNA for the CDR3: TGCAGCGTTGTTACAGAGGGTTCCTATGGCTACACCTTC.

The CDR3 DNA follows: TGTGCCAGCAGTTACTCCGGGACAGGGAGATCCCTCCACTTT. As protein: CASSYSGTGRSLHF. The chain has TRBV6-5 and TRBJ1-6, with 9 bases matching TRBD1. The V gene's germline CDR1 is MNHEY and CDR2 SVGAGI. The CDR3 sequence is 14 residues long. The J segment lost 14 bases and the V segment lost 0 bases, leaving 5 bases of the junction unmatched.

The V and J genes are TRBV30 and TRBJ2-3; D uncertain. From germline, CDR1 is GTSNPN and CDR2 SVGIG (reference sequence). The V and J ends lost 2 bases and 1 base respectively, with 7 bases between them. The CDR3 contains 13 residues. The CDR3 region is CAWSLGGTDTQYF. The CDR3 region has the DNA TGTGCCTGGAGTTTAGGAGGCACAGATACGCAGTATTTT.

The V and J genes are TRBV6-2 or TRBV6-3 and TRBJ1-1; TRBD1 aligns across 7 bases. The J segment lost 0 bases and the V segment lost 2 bases, leaving 3 bases of the junction unmatched. The CDR3 covers 15 residues. Germline V gives CDR1 MNHEY, CDR2 SVGEGT. CDR3 region: CASSYEGQLNTEAFF. The DNA of the CDR3 is TGTGCCAGCAGTTACGAGGGACAGCTGAACACTGAAGCTTTCTTT.

This clone was counted a single time. The chain employs TRBV9 and TRBJ2-3; TRBD2 matches 7 bases. The CDR3 spans 16 residues. Germline CDR1 SGDLS, CDR2 YYNGEE. After removal of 0 bases from V and 0 bases from J, the junction contained 4 bases not matched to a gene. The CDR3, as DNA: TGTGCCAGCAGCGTAGAGGGGAGGGCCAGCACAGATACGCAGTATTTT. Protein: CASSVEGRASTDTQYF.

In DNA form, the CDR3 reads TGCGCCAGCAGGGGGACATTCGCCAAGTTAACCGGGGAGCTGTTTTTT. Its protein is CASRGTFAKLTGELFF. The J gene is TRBJ2-2, the V gene TRBV5-1; possibly TRBD1 for D (6 bases). Germline values: CDR1 SGHRS, CDR2 YFSETQ. V dropped 5 bases and J dropped 5 bases, with 19 bases sitting between them. This CDR3 has 16 residues.